These 17 T cell receptor beta chains originate from one sample sequenced in a study of a mutant IDH1 vaccine in newly diagnosed glioma. The antigens of these receptors remain unknown. Libraries were prepared by immunoSEQ multiplex PCR; TCRdb keeps only in-frame clonotypes and omits some of them. This table has tens of thousands of clones, around four fifths appearing once. Noted time point: week 35, safety follow-up. Doses consisted of 300 ug of mutant IDH1 20-mer peptide each, paired with topical imiquimod. Sequenced material: PBMCs, taken from a glioma patient whose treatment included an IDH1 peptide vaccine. The receptors originated from a woman aged 35 to 49 with glioma.

This chain links TRBV6-5 with TRBJ1-2, with D possibly TRBD1 on 5 matching bases. Trimming left V 8 bases short and J 5 bases short, with 15 bases between. Germline V gene sequence: CDR1 MNHEY, CDR2 SVGAGI. There are 13 residues in the CDR3. For the CDR3, the DNA is TGTGCCAGCGGGACCGCGAAAGATTATGGCTACACCTTC. This codes for CASGTAKDYGYTF.

This rearrangement joins TRBV4-1 to TRBJ2-5, with D possibly being TRBD2 (7 bases). The V gene's germline CDR1 is MGHRA and CDR2 YSYEKL. V was clipped by 4 bases and J by 2 bases, with 11 bases between them. The length of the CDR3 is 14 residues. Here the CDR3 DNA reads TGCGCCAGCAGCCGCGGGGGACAACAAGAGACCCAGTACTTC. Residues: CASSRGGQQETQYF.

The chain is built from TRBV4-1 and TRBJ2-5; possibly TRBD2 for D (6 bases). CDR1 and CDR2 (germline): MGHRA, YSYEKL. This CDR3 comprises 13 residues. Trimming cost V 4 bases and J 9 bases, with 15 bases left between them. The CDR3 nucleotides are TGCGCCAGCAGCCCGGAGGGCGACTCGGCCCAGTACTTC. It translates to CASSPEGDSAQYF.

This clone was seen only once. Mismatch with germline at one junction end may stem from a read error. The chain recombines TRBV11-2 with TRBJ2-3; TRBD2 aligns across 8 bases. The CDR3 loop spans 14 amino acids. CDR1 is SGHAT, CDR2 FQNNGV, per germline. Written as DNA, the CDR3 is TGTGCTAGCAACTTAGCGGGGACCGCAGATACGCAGTATTTT. It yields the protein CASNLAGTADTQYF. Full variable domain (missing parts from reference TRBV11-2 and TRBJ2-3): EAGVAQSPRYKIIEKRQSVAFWCNPISGHATLYWYQQILGQGPKLLIQFQNNGVVDDSQLPKDRFSAERLKGVDSTLKIQPAKLEDSAVYLCASNLAGTADTQYFGPGTRLTVL.

V usage is TRBV9 and J usage is TRBJ2-2; D unclear. Between the trimmed V and J ends, which lost 4 bases and 0 bases, there was a span of 16 bases. This CDR3 comprises 17 residues. Germline-derived CDR1 and CDR2 are SGDLS and YYNGEE. The CDR3 sequence is CASSPAWTFANTGELFF. CDR3 nucleotide sequence: TGTGCCAGCAGCCCTGCTTGGACGTTCGCGAACACCGGGGAGCTGTTTTTT.

The gene calls are TRBV4-1 and TRBJ2-4, with D tentatively TRBD1 (6 bases). The V end lost 8 bases, the J end lost 1 base, and 18 bases lay between the germline ends. Germline lookup yields CDR1 MGHRA and CDR2 YSYEKL. This CDR3 region has 16 residues. CDR3 nucleotide sequence: TGCGCCAGCTCCCAAGCCCACAGGGTGGCCAAAAACATTCAGTACTTC. The encoded protein is CASSQAHRVAKNIQYF.

V usage is TRBV5-1 and J usage is TRBJ1-1, with 11 bases aligning to TRBD1. The germline V gene encodes CDR1 SGHRS and CDR2 YFSETQ. V dropped 4 bases and J dropped 4; count of bases not matched to a gene: 6. The CDR3 consists of 15 residues. The CDR3 protein is CASSPGQGAITEAFF. The CDR3 coding sequence is TGCGCCAGCAGCCCAGGACAGGGGGCTATCACTGAAGCTTTCTTT.

The rearrangement joins TRBV5-1 to TRBJ2-7, with a possible D match to TRBD2 (8 bases). V was shortened by 4 bases and J by 7 bases, with 18 bases between the two germline ends. The CDR3 totals 14 residues. Germline V gene lookup returns CDR1 SGHRS and CDR2 YFSETQ. The CDR3 loop is CASSLRREGAEQYF. The DNA for the CDR3 is TGCGCCAGCAGCCTACGTCGGGAGGGGGCAGAGCAGTACTTC.

The sample holds one count of this clone. The rearrangement uses TRBV12-5 and TRBJ2-5; D call uncertain. The CDR3 spans 13 residues. Per germline, CDR1 LGHNT and CDR2 FRNRAP. The V and J ends lost 2 bases and 5 bases respectively, with 9 bases between them. The CDR3 region has the DNA TGTGCTAGTGGTTTGTTACCCTATGAGACCCAGTACTTC. Amino acids: CASGLLPYETQYF.

The chain carries TRBV25-1 and TRBJ2-1, with TRBD1 as a possible D gene (5 bases). Trimming pared 7 bases from V and 0 bases from J, leaving 13 bases between. Germline lookup yields CDR1 MGHDK and CDR2 SYGVNS. The CDR3 has 15 amino acids. In DNA, the CDR3 is TGTGCCAGCAATATGGACACAAGCTCCTACAATGAGCAGTTCTTC. Translating gives CASNMDTSSYNEQFF.

This clone was detected only a few times. The chain has TRBV5-1 and TRBJ2-5, with 12 bases matching TRBD1. The J segment lost 1 base and the V segment lost 4 bases, leaving 5 bases of the junction unmatched. The CDR3 spans 16 residues. Germline V gene data show CDR1 as SGHRS and CDR2 as YFSETQ. The CDR3 is CASSHRGQGAQETQYF. The DNA of the CDR3 is TGCGCCAGCAGCCACCGGGGACAGGGGGCCCAAGAGACCCAGTACTTC.

V gene TRBV7-2 combines with J gene TRBJ2-2; 10 nucleotides agree with TRBD2. There are 16 residues in the CDR3. CDR1 is SGHTA and CDR2 is FQGNSA in the germline V gene. Trimming removed 6 bases from V and 3 bases from J; junction bases left unmatched: 7. The CDR3 loop reads CASSRSGGIYTGELFF. In DNA form, the CDR3 reads TGTGCCAGCAGTCGTAGCGGGGGGATCTACACCGGGGAGCTGTTTTTT.

The chain combines TRBV5-5 with TRBJ1-5; D is undetermined. Deletions cut 2 bases from V and 0 bases from J, with 9 bases between. The germline gives CDR1 SGHKS, CDR2 YYEKEE (reference sequence). CDR3 size: 15 residues. The CDR3 protein is CASSFTAASNQPQHF. Here the CDR3 DNA reads TGTGCCAGCAGCTTTACGGCGGCTAGCAATCAGCCCCAGCATTTT.

The J gene is TRBJ2-2, the V gene TRBV6-5, with D tentatively TRBD1 or TRBD2 (5 bases each). V dropped 6 bases and J dropped 2 bases, with 10 bases sitting between them. CDR1 is MNHEY and CDR2 is SVGAGI in the germline V gene. The CDR3 loop spans 14 amino acids. The CDR3 nucleotides are TGTGCCAGCAGGTTTGGGGGAAACACCGGGGAGCTGTTTTTT. Translation gives CASRFGGNTGELFF.

The V gene is TRBV6-6, the J gene TRBJ2-3, with a tentative D call TRBD1 (7 bases). Trimming pared 6 bases from V and 1 base from J, leaving 11 bases between. Germline values: CDR1 MNHNY, CDR2 SVGAGI (reference sequence). The CDR3 sequence is 14 residues long. The DNA for the CDR3 is TGTGCCAGCAGCAGGGGGGTCCGCACAGATACGCAGTATTTT. Protein sequence: CASSRGVRTDTQYF.

The V call is TRBV12-5, the J call TRBJ2-7, with D possibly matching TRBD2 (6 bases). The CDR3 has 15 amino acids. The V end lost 0 bases, the J end lost 3 bases, and 12 bases lay between the germline ends. Germline assignment: CDR1 LGHNT and CDR2 FRNRAP. The CDR3 DNA is TGTGCTAGTGGTTTGGTAATGGAGGGGCTCTACGAGCAGTACTTC. Protein: CASGLVMEGLYEQYF.

The chain links TRBV5-1 to TRBJ2-7; 7 bases fit TRBD1. The J segment lost 0 bases and the V segment lost 4 bases, leaving 4 bases of the junction unmatched. The CDR3 has 14 residues. Per germline, CDR1 SGHRS and CDR2 YFSETQ. CDR3 in amino acids: CASSQGQPSYEQYF. In nucleotides, the CDR3 is TGCGCCAGCAGCCAGGGACAGCCCTCCTACGAGCAGTACTTC.